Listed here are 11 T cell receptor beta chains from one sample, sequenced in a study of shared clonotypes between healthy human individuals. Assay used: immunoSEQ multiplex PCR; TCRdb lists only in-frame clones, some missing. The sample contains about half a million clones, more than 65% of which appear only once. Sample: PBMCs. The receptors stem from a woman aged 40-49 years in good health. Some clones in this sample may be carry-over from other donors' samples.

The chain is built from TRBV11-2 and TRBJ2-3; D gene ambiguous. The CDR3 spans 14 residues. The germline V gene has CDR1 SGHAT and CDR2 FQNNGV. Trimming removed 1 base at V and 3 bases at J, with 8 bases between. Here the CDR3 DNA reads TGTGCCAGCAGCTTAGTAGGAGAAACAGATACGCAGTATTTT. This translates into CASSLVGETDTQYF.

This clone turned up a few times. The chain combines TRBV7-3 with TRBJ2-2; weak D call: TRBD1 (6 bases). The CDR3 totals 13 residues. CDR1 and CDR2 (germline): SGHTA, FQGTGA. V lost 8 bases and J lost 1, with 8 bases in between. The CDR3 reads CASRTENTGELFF. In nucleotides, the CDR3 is TGTGCCAGCCGGACAGAGAACACCGGGGAGCTGTTTTTT. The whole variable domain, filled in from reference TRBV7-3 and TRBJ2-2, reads GAGVSQTPSNKVTEKGKYVELRCDPISGHTALYWYRQSLGQGPEFLIYFQGTGAADDSGLPNDRFFAVRPEGSVSTLKIQRTERGDSAVYLCASRTENTGELFFGEGSRLTVL.

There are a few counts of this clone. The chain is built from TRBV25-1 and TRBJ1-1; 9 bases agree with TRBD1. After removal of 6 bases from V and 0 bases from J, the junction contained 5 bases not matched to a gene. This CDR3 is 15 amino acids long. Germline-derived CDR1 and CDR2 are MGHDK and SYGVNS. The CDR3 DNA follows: TGTGCCAGCAGAAAGGGACAGGGTTTGAACACTGAAGCTTTCTTT. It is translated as CASRKGQGLNTEAFF.

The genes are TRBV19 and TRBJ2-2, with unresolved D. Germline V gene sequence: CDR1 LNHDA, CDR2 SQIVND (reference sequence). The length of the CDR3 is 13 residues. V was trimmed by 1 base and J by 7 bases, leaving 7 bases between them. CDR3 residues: CASSIAAYGELFF. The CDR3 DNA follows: TGTGCCAGTAGTATAGCGGCCTACGGGGAGCTGTTTTTT.

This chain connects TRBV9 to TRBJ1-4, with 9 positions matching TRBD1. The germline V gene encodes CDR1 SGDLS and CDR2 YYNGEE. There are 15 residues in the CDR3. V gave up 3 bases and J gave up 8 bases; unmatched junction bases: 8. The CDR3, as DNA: TGTGCCAGCAGCGCCTGGGACAGGGTAGGCGAAAAACTGTTTTTT. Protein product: CASSAWDRVGEKLFF. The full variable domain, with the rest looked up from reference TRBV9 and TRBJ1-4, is DSGVTQTPKHLITATGQRVTLRCSPRSGDLSVYWYQQSLDQGLQFLIQYYNGEERAKGNILERFSAQQFPDLHSELNLSSLELGDSALYFCASSAWDRVGEKLFFGSGTQLSVL.

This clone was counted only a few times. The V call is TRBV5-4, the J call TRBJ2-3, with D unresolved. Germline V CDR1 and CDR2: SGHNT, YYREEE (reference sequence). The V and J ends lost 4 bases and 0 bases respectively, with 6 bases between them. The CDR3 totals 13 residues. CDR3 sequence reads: CASSPVSTDTQYF. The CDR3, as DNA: TGTGCCAGCAGCCCCGTCAGCACAGATACGCAGTATTTT.

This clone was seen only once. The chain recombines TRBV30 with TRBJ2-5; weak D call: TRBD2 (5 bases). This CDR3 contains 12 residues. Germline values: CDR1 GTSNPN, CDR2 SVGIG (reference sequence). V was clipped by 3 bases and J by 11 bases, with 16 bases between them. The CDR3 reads CAWSADLLEQYF. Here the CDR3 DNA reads TGTGCCTGGAGCGCGGACTTATTAGAGCAGTACTTC.

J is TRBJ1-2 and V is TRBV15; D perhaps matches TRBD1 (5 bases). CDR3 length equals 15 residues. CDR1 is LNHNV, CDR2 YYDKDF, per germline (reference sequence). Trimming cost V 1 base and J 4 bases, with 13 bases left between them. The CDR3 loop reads CATSRGGEYGYGYTF. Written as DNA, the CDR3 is TGTGCCACCAGCAGAGGGGGGGAATATGGCTATGGCTACACCTTC.

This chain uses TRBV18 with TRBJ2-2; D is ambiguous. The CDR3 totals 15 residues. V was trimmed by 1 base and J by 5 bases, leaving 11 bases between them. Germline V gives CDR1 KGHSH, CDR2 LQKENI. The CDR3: CASSPRGAKTGELFF. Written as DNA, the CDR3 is TGTGCCAGCTCACCACGAGGCGCTAAGACCGGGGAGCTGTTTTTT.

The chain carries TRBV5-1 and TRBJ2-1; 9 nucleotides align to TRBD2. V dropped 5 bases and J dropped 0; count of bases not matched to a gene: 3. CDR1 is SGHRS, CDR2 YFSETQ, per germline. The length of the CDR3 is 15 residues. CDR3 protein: CASSQREASYNEQFF. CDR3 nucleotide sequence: TGCGCCAGCAGTCAGCGGGAGGCCTCCTACAATGAGCAGTTCTTC.

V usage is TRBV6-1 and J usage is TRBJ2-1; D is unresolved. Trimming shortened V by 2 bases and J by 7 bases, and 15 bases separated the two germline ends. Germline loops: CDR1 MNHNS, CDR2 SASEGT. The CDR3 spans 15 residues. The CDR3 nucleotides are TGTGCCAGCAGTGAAATAAATCTCGCGGTAAATGAGCAGTTCTTC. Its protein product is CASSEINLAVNEQFF.